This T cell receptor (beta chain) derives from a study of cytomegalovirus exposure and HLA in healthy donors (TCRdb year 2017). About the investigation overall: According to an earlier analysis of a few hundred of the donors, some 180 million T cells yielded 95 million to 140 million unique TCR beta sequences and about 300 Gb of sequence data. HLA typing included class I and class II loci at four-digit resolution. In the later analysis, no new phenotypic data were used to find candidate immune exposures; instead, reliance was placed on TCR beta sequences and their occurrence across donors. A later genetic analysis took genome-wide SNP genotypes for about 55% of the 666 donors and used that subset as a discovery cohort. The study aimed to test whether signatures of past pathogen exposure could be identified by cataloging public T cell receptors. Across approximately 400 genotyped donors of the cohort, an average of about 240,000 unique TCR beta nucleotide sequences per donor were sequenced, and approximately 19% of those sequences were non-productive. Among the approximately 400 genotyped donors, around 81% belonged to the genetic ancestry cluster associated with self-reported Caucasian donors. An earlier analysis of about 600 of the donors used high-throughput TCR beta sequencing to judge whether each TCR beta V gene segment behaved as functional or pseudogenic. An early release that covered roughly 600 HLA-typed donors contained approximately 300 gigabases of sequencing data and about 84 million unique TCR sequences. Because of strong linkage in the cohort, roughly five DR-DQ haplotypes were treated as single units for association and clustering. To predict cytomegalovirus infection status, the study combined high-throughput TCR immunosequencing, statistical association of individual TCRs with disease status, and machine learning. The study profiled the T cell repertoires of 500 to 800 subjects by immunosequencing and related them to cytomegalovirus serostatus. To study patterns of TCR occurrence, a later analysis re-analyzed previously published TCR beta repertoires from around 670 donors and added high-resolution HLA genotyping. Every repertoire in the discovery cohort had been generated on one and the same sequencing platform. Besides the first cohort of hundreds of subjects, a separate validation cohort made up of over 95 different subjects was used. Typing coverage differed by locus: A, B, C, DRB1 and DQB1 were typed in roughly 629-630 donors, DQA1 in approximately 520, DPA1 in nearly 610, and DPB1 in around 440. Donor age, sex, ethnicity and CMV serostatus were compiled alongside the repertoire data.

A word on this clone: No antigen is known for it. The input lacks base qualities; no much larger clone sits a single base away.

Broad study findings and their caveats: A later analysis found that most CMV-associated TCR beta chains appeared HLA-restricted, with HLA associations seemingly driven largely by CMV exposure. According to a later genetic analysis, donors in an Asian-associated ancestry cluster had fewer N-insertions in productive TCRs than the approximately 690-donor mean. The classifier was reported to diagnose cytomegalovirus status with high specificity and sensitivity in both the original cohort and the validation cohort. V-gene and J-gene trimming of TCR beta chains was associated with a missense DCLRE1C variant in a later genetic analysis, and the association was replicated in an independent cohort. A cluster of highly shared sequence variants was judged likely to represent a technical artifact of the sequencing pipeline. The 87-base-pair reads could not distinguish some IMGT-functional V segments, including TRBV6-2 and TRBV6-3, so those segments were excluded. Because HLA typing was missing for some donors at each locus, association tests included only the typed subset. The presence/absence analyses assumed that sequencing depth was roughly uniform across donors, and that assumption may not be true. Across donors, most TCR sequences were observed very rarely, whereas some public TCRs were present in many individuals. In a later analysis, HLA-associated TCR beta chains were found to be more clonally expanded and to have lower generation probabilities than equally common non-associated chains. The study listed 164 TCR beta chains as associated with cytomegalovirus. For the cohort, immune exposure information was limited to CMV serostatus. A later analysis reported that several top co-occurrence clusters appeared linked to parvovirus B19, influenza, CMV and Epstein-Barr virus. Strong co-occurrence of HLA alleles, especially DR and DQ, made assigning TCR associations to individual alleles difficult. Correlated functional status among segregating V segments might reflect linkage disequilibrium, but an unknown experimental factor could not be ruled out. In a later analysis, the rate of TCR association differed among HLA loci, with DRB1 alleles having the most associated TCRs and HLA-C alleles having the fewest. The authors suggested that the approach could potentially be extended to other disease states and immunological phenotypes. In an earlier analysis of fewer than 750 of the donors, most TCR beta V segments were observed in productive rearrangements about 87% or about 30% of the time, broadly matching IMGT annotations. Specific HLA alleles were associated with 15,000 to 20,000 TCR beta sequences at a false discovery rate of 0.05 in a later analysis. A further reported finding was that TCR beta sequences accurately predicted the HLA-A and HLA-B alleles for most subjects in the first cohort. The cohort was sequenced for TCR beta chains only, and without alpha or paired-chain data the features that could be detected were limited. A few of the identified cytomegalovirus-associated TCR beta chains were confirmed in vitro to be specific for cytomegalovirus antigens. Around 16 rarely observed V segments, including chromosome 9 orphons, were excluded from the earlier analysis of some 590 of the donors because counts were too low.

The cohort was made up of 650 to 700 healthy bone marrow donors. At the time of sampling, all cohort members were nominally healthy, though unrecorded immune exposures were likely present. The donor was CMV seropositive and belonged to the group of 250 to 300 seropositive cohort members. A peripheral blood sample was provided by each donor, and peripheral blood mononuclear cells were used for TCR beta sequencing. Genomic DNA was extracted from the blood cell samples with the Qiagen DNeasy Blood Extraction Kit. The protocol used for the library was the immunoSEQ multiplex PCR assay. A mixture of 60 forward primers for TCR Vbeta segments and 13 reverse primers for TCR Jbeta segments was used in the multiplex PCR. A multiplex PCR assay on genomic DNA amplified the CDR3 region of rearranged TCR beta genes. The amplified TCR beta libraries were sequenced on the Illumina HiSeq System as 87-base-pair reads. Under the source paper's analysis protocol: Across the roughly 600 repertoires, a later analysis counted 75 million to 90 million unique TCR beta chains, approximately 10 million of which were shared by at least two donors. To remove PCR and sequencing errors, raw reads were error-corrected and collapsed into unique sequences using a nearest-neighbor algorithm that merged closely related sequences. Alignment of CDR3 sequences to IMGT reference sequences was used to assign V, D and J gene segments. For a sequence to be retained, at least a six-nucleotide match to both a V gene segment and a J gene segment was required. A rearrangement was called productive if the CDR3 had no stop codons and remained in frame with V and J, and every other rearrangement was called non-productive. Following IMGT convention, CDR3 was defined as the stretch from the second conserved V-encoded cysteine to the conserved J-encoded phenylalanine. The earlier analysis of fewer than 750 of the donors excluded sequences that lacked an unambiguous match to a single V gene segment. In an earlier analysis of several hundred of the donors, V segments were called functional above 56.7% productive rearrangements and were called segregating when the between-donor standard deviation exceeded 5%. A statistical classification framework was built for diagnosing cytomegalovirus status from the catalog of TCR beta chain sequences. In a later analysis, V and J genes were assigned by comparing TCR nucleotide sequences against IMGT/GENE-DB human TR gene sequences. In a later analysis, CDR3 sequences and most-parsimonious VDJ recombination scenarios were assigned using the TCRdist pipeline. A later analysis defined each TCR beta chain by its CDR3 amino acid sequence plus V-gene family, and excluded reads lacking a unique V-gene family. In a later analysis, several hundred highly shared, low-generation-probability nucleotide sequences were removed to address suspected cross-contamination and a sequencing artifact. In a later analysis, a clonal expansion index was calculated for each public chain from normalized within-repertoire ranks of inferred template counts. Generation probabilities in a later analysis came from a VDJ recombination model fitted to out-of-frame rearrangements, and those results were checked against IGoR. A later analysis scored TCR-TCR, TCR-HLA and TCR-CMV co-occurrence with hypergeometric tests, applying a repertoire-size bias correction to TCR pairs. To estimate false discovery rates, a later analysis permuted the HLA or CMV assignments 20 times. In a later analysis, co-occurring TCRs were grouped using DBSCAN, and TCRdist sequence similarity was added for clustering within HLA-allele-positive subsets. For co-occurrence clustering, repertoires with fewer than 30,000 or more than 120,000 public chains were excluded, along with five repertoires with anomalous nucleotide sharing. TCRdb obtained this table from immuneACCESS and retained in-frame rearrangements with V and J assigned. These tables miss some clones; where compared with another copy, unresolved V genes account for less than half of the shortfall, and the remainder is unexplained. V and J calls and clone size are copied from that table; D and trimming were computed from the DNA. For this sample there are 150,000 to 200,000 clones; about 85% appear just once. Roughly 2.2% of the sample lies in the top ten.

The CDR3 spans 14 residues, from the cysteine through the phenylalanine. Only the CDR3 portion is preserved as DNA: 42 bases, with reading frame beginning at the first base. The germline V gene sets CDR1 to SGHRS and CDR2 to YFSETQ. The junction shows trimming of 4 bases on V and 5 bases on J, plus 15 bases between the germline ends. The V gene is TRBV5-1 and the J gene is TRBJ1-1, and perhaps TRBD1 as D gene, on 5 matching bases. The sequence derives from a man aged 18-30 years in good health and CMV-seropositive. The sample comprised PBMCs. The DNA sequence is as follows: TGCGCCAGCAGCCTACTGCGGGGGGGGACTGAAGCTTTCTTT. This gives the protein CASSLLRGGTEAFF. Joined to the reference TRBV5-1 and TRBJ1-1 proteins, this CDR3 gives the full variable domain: KAGVTQTPRYLIKTRGQQVTLSCSPISGHRSVSWYQQTPGQGLQFLFEYFSETQRNKGNFPGRFSGRQFSNSRSEMNVSTLELGDSALYLCASSLLRGGTEAFFGQGTRLTVV.